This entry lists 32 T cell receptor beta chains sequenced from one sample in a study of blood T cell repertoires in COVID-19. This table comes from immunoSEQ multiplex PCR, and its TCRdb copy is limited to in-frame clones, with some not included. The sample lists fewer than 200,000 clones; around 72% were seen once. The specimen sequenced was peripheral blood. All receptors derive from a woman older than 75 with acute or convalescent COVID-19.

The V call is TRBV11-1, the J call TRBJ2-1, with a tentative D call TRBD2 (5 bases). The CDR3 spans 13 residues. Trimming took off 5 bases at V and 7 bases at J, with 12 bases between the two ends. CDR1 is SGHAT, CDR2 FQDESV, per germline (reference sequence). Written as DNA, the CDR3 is TGTGCCAGCAGCCCCTACCGGGAAAATGAGCAGTTCTTC. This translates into CASSPYRENEQFF.

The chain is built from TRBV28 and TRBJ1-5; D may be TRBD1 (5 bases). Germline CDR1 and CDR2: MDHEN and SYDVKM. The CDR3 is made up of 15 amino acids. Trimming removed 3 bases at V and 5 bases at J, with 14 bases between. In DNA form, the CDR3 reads TGTGCCAGCAGTTTCGGAGGAGGGGCCCATCAGCCCCAGCATTTT. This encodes CASSFGGGAHQPQHF.

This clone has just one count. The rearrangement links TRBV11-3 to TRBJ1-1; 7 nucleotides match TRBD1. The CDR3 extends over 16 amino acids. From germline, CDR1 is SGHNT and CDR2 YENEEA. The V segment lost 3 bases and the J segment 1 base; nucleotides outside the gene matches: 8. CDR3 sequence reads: CASSLGKGAPNTEAFF. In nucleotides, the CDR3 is TGTGCCAGCAGCTTGGGCAAGGGGGCGCCGAACACTGAAGCTTTCTTT.

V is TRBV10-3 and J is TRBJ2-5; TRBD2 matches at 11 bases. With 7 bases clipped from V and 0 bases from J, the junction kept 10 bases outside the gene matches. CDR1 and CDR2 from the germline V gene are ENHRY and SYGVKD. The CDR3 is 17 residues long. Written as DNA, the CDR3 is TGTGCCATCAATGCGAAGGCTAGCGGGGGGTACCAAGAGACCCAGTACTTC. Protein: CAINAKASGGYQETQYF.

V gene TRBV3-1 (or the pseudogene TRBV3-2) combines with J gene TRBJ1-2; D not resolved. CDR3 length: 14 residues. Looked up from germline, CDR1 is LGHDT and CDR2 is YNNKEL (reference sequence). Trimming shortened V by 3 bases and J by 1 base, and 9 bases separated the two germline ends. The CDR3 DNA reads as TGTGCCAGCAGCCACGAGGTGGTTAACTATGGCTACACCTTC. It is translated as CASSHEVVNYGYTF.

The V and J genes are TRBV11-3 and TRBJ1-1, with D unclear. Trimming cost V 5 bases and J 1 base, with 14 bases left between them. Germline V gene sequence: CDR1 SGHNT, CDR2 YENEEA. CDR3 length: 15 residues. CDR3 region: CASSEGGRPNTEAFF. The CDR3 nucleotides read TGTGCCAGCAGCGAAGGAGGTAGACCGAACACTGAAGCTTTCTTT.

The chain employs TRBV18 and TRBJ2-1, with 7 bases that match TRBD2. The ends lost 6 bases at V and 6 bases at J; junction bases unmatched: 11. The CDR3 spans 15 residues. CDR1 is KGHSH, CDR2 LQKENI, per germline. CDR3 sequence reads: CASSPVASGTNEQFF. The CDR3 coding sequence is TGTGCCAGCTCCCCAGTGGCTAGCGGAACCAATGAGCAGTTCTTC.

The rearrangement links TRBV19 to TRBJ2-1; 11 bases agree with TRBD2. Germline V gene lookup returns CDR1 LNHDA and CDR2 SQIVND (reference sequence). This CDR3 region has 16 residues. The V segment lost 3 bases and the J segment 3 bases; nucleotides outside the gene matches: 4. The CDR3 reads CASSIPGLADYNEQFF. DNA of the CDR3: TGTGCCAGTAGTATCCCGGGACTAGCGGACTACAATGAGCAGTTCTTC.

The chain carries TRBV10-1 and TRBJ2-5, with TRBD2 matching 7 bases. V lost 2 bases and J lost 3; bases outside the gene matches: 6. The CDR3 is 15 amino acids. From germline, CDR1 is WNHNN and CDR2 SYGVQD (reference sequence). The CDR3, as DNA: TGCGCCAGCAGTGAGACGGGAGGAACCAAAGAGACCCAGTACTTC. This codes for CASSETGGTKETQYF.

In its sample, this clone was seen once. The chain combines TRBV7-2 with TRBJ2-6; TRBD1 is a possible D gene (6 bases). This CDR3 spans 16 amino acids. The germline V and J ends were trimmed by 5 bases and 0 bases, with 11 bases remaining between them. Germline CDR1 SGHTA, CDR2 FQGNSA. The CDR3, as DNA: TGTGCCAGCAGCCGCGGACAGTTCTCTGGGGCCAACGTCCTGACTTTC. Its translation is CASSRGQFSGANVLTF.

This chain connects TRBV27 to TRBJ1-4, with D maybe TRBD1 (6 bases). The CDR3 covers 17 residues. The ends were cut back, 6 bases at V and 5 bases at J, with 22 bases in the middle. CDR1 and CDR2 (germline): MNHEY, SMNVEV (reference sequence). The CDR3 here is CASRFISSGGLNEKLFF. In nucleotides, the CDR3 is TGTGCCAGCAGATTCATCTCTTCCGGGGGGCTGAATGAAAAACTGTTTTTT.

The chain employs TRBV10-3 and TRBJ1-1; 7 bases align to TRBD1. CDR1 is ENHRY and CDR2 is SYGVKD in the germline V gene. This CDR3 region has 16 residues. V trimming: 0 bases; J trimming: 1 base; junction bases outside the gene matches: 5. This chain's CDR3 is CAISESSGQSNTEAFF. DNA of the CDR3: TGTGCCATCAGTGAGTCTTCGGGACAGTCGAACACTGAAGCTTTCTTT.

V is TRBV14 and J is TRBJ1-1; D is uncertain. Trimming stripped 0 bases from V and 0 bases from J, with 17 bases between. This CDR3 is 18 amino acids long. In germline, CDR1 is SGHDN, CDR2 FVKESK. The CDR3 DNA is TGTGCCAGCAGCCAAGATACCGGGTTTCTGGTCATGAACACTGAAGCTTTCTTT. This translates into CASSQDTGFLVMNTEAFF.

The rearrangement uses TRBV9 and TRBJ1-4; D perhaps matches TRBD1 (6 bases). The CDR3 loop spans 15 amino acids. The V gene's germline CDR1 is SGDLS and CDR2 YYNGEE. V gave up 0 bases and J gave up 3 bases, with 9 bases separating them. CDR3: CASSVAGGSNEKLFF. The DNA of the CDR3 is TGTGCCAGCAGCGTAGCGGGGGGCTCTAATGAAAAACTGTTTTTT.

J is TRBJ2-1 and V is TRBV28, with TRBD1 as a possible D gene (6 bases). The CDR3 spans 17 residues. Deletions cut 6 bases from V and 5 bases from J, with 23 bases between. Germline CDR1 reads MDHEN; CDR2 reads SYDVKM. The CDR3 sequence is CASSMKPGTQLNNEQFF. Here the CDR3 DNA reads TGTGCCAGCAGCATGAAACCCGGGACACAGCTGAACAATGAGCAGTTCTTC.

CDR3 in amino acids: CASSPLGGSYNEQFF. The CDR3 DNA reads as TGTGCCAGCAGCCCCTTGGGGGGATCCTACAATGAGCAGTTCTTC. J is TRBJ2-1 and V is TRBV7-3, with a weak D call TRBD2 (6 bases). Trimming pared 5 bases from V and 1 base from J, leaving 12 bases between. The CDR3 has 15 residues. Germline-derived CDR1 and CDR2 are SGHTA and FQGTGA.

DNA for the CDR3: TGCAGCGCTGGACTAGCGGGGAGGAATGAGCAGTTCTTC. Amino acid sequence: CSAGLAGRNEQFF. The chain has TRBV29-1 and TRBJ2-1, with TRBD2 identical over 12 bases. J gave up 7 bases and V 7 bases, and 5 bases lay outside the gene matches. Germline CDR1 reads SQVTM; CDR2 reads ANQGSEA. CDR3 length: 13 amino acids.

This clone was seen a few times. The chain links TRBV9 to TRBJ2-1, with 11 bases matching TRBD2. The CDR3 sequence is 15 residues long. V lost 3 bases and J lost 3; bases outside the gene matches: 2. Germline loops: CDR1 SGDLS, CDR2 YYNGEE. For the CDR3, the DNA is TGTGCCAGCAGCGAGGGACTAGCGGACTACAATGAGCAGTTCTTC. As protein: CASSEGLADYNEQFF.

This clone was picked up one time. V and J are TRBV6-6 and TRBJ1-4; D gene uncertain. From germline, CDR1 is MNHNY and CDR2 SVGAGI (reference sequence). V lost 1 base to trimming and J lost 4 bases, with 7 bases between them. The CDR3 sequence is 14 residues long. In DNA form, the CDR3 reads TGTGCCAGCAGTTACTACACAGATAATGAAAAACTGTTTTTT. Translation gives CASSYYTDNEKLFF.

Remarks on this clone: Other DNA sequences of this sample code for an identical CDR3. The CDR3 DNA follows: TGCGCCAGCAGCTTGGGTCTTACGAACACCGGGGAGCTGTTTTTT. It codes for CASSLGLTNTGELFF. V usage is TRBV5-1 and J usage is TRBJ2-2; the D is unclear. Germline CDR1 reads SGHRS; CDR2 reads YFSETQ. The CDR3 runs 15 residues. The ends were cut back, 0 bases at V and 0 bases at J, with 6 bases in the middle. Combining the CDR3 with reference TRBV5-1 and TRBJ2-2 gives the whole variable domain KAGVTQTPRYLIKTRGQQVTLSCSPISGHRSVSWYQQTPGQGLQFLFEYFSETQRNKGNFPGRFSGRQFSNSRSEMNVSTLELGDSALYLCASSLGLTNTGELFFGEGSRLTVL.

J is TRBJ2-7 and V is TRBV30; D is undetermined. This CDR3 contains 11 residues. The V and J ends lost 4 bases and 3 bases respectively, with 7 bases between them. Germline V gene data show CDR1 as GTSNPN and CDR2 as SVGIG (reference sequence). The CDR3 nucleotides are TGTGCCTGGACCCTCAGCTACGAGCAGTACTTC. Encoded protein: CAWTLSYEQYF.

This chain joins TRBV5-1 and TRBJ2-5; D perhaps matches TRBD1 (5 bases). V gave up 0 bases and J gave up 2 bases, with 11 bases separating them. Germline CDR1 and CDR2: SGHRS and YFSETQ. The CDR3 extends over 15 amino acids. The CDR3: CASSLGQKLQETQYF. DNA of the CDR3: TGCGCCAGCAGCTTGGGACAGAAGCTTCAAGAGACCCAGTACTTC.

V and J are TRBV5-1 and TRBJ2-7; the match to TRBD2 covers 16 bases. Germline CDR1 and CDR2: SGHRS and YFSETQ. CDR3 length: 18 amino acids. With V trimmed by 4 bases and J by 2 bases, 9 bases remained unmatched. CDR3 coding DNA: TGCGCCAGCAGCCCCTCTGGGACTAGCGGGAGGGCCCCCTACGAGCAGTACTTC. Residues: CASSPSGTSGRAPYEQYF.

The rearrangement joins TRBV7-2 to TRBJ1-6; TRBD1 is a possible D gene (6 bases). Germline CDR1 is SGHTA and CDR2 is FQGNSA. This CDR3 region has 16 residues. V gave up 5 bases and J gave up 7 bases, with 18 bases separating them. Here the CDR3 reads CASSGETGALNSPLHF. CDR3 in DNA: TGTGCCAGCAGCGGAGAGACAGGAGCGTTAAATTCACCCCTCCACTTT.

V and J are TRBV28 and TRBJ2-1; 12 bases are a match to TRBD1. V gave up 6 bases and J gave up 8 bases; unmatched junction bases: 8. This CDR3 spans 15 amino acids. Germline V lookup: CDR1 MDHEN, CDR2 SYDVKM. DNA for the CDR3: TGTGCCAGCAGCCCCTGGGGACAGGGGGCCCATGAGCAGTTCTTC. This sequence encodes CASSPWGQGAHEQFF.

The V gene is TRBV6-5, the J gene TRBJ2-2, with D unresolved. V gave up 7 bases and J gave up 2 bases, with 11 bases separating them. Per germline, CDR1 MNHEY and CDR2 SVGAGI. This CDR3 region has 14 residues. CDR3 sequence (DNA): TGTGCCAGCACCTTACTTACTAACACCGGGGAGCTGTTTTTT. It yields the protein CASTLLTNTGELFF.

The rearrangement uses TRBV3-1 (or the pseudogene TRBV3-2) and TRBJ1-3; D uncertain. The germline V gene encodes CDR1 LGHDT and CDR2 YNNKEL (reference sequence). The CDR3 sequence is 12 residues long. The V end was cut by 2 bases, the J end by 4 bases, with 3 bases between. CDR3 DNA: TGTGCCAGCAGCCAAAGCGGAAACACCATATATTTT. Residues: CASSQSGNTIYF.

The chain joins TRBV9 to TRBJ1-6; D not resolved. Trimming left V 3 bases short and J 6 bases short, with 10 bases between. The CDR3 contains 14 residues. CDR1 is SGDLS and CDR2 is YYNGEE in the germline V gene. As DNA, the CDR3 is TGTGCCAGCAGCGGCCGGGATTTTAATTCACCCCTCCACTTT. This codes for CASSGRDFNSPLHF.

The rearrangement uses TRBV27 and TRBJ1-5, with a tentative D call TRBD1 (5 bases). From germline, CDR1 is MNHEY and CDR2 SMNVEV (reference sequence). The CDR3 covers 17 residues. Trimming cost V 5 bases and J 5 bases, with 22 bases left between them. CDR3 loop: CASSGQRAGGVDQPQHF. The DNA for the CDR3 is TGTGCCAGCAGTGGTCAACGGGCGGGGGGGGTCGATCAGCCCCAGCATTTT.

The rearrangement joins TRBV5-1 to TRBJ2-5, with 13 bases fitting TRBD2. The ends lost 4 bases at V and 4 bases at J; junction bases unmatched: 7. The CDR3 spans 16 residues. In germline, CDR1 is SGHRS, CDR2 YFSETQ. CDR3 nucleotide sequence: TGCGCCAGCAGCGCAACTAGCGGGAGGGCTGGAGAGACCCAGTACTTC. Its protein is CASSATSGRAGETQYF.

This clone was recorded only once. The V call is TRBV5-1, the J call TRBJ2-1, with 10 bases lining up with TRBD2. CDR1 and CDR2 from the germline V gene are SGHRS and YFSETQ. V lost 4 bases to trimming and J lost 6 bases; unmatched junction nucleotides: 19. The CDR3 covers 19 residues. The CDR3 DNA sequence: TGCGCCAGCAGCGTGACCGGGACTAGCGCCGTCGGGCACCCCAATGAGCAGTTCTTC. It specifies CASSVTGTSAVGHPNEQFF.

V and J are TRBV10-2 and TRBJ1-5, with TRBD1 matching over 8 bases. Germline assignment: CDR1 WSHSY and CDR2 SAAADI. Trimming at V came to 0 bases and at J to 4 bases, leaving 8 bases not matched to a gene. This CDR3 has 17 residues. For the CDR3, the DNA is TGCGCCAGCAGTGAGTCGGGTGACAGGGGCTATAATCAGCCCCAGCATTTT. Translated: CASSESGDRGYNQPQHF.